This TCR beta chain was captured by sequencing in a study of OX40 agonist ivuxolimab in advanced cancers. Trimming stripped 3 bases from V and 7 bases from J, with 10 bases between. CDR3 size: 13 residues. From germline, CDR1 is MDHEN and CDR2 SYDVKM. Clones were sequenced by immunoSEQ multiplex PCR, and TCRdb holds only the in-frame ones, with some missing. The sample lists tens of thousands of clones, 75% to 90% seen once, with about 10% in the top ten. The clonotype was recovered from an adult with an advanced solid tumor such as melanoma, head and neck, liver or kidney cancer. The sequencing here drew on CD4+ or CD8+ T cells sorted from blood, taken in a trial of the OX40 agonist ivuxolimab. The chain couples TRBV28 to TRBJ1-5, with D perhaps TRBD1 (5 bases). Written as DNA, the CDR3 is TGTGCCAGCAGTTTTGTGGGGGACCAGCCCCAGCATTTT. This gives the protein CASSFVGDQPQHF.